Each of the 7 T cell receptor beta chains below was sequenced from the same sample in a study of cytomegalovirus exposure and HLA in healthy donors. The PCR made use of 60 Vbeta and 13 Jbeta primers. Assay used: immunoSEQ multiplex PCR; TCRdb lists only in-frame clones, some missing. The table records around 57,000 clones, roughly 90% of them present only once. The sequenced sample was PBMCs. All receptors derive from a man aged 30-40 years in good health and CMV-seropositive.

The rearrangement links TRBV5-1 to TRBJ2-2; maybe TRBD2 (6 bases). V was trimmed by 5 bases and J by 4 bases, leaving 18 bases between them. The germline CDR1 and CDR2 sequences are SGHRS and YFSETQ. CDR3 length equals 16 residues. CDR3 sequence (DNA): TGCGCCAGCAGACTTCATCTAGCGTCCGTCACCGGGGAGCTGTTTTTT. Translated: CASRLHLASVTGELFF.

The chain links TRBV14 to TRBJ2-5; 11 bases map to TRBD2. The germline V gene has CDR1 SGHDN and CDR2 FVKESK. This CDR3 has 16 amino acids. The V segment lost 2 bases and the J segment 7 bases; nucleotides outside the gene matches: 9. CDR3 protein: CASSQLAGGQLGTQYF. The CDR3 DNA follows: TGTGCCAGCAGCCAACTAGCGGGAGGCCAGCTGGGGACCCAGTACTTC.

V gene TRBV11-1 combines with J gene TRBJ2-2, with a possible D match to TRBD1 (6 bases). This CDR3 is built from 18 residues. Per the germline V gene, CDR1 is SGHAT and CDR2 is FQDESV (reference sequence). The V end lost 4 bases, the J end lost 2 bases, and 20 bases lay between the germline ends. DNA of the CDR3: TGTGCCAGCAGCTCGTATACGAGGGAGACAGGCAACACCGGGGAGCTGTTTTTT. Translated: CASSSYTRETGNTGELFF. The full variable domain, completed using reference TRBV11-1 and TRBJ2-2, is EAEVAQSPRYKITEKSQAVAFWCDPISGHATLYWYRQILGQGPELLVQFQDESVVDDSQLPKDRFSAERLKGVDSTLKIQPAELGDSAMYLCASSSYTRETGNTGELFFGEGSRLTVL.

CDR3 protein: CASSLVAGQGSQYF. In nucleotides, the CDR3 is TGTGCCAGCAGTTTAGTAGCGGGCCAAGGGTCCCAGTACTTC. The chain carries TRBV28 and TRBJ2-5; TRBD2 matches at 7 bases. CDR1 MDHEN and CDR2 SYDVKM come from the germline V gene. CDR3 length equals 14 residues. The trim removed 2 bases at V and 9 bases at J, leaving 9 bases unmatched.

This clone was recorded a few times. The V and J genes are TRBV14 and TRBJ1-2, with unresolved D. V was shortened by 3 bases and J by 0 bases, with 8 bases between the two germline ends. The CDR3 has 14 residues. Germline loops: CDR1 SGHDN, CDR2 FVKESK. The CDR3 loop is CASSHYAANYGYTF. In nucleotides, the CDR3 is TGTGCCAGCAGCCATTATGCAGCTAACTATGGCTACACCTTC.

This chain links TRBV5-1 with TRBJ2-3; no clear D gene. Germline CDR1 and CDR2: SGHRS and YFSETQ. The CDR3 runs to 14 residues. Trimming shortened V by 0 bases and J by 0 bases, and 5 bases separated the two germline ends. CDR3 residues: CASSLDLSTDTQYF. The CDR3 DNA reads TGCGCCAGCAGCTTGGATCTCAGCACAGATACGCAGTATTTT.

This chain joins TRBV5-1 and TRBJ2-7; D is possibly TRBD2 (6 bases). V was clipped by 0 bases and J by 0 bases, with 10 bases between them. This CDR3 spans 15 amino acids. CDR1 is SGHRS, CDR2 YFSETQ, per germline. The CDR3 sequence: CASSLDLAYSYEQYF. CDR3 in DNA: TGCGCCAGCAGCTTGGACCTAGCGTACTCCTACGAGCAGTACTTC.